This is a list of T cell receptor beta chains from one sample in a study of Graves' ophthalmopathy and Graves' hyperthyroidism. A single record per CDR3 protein comes from TCRdb applying MiXCR to the multiplex PCR reads. In the table there are approximately 1.2 million distinct CDR3 sequences, about two fifths of which are singletons. Sequencing was done on a sample of peripheral blood or thyroid tissue (not recorded which). The receptors originated from an adult man with Graves' hyperthyroidism. The CDR3 runs from the conserved cysteine through the conserved F or W. The D gene is left open where the match is weak. Clone size is given for some rows only: seen once, a few or many times, or a class if the clone is expanded.

V gene,J gene,D gene,clone size,CDR3 DNA,CDR3 protein
TRBV30,TRBJ1-2,TRBD1,few,TGTGCCTGGCGACAGGGGTTGGGCTATGGCTACACCTTC,CAWRQGLGYGYTF
TRBV20-1,TRBJ2-5,-,-,TGCAGTGCTAGAGATGAGGGGCAGGAGACCCAGTACTTC,CSARDEGQETQYF
TRBV4-1,TRBJ2-7,-,-,TGCGCCAGCAGCCAGGGTCCCGCGGGGCCCTACGAGCAGTACTTC,CASSQGPAGPYEQYF
TRBV28,TRBJ1-5,-,-,TGTGCCAGCAACGGGGGGTTGGTTCAGCCCCAGCATTTT,CASNGGLVQPQHF
TRBV11-2,TRBJ2-5,-,many,TGTGCCAGCAGCTTAGATCCCGGGGGGCGGGTACAGACCCAGTACTTC,CASSLDPGGRVQTQYF
TRBV5-1,TRBJ2-5,-,few,TGCGCCAGCAGCTTGGCCATATCTGGCCAAGAGACCCAGTACTTC,CASSLAISGQETQYF
TRBV29-1,TRBJ1-1,-,many,TGCAGCGTTGCAGGGACGAACACTGAAGCTTTCTTT,CSVAGTNTEAFF
TRBV5-1,TRBJ1-4,TRBD1,many,TGCGCCAGCAGCTTACGACAGGGGAGTGAAAAACTGTTTTTT,CASSLRQGSEKLFF
TRBV6-5,TRBJ2-5,TRBD2,few,TGTGCCAGCAGGAGGACTAGCGGGGAACCACAAGAGACCCAGTACTTC,CASRRTSGEPQETQYF
TRBV11-2,TRBJ2-7,TRBD1,many,TGTGCCAGCAGCTCCCCCCGACAGGGGCGCGAGCAGTACTTC,CASSSPRQGREQYF
TRBV4-2,TRBJ2-7,TRBD1,-,TGTGCCAGCAGCCAAGCCCCGGGACAGGGTAACTACGAGCAGTACTTC,CASSQAPGQGNYEQYF
TRBV20-1,TRBJ2-7,-,many,TGCAGTGCTAGAGTAAGGGGAAGCTACGAGCAGTACTTC,CSARVRGSYEQYF
TRBV20-1,TRBJ1-5,-,-,TGCAGTGCTAGAGAAACTGGGGGAGCAGGGCAGCCCCAGCATTTT,CSARETGGAGQPQHF
TRBV20-1,TRBJ1-2,-,many,TGCAGTGCCGCAAGGGTCGTAGGGCCCGACACCTTC,CSAARVVGPDTF
TRBV10-1,TRBJ2-2,-,few,TGCGCCAGCAGTGAGTCTGGCCAGGGTGAGGTATACACCGGGGAGCTGTTTTTT,CASSESGQGEVYTGELFF
TRBV2,TRBJ1-6,-,-,TGTGCCAGCAGTGAATGGGTCAATTCACCCCTCCACTTT,CASSEWVNSPLHF
TRBV24-1,TRBJ2-5,TRBD2,many,TGTGCCACCAGTCCGACTGGACTAGCGGGAGGGGAGACCCAGTACTTC,CATSPTGLAGGETQYF
TRBV2,TRBJ1-6,-,-,TGTGCCAGCAGAAAAAAGACAGAACCTTATAATTCACCCCTCCACTTT,CASRKKTEPYNSPLHF
TRBV7-8,TRBJ2-7,-,-,TGTGCCAGCAGCTCAGCAGGTCCAGATCCCTACGAGCAGTACTTC,CASSSAGPDPYEQYF
TRBV10-3,TRBJ1-5,TRBD1,few,TGTGCCAGCAGTGAGAACCGGGACAGGGGGCAGCCCCAGCATTTT,CASSENRDRGQPQHF
TRBV19,TRBJ2-7,TRBD1,many,TGTGCCAGTAGTATTCGACAGGGGGCCTTGGACGAGCAGTACTTC,CASSIRQGALDEQYF
TRBV5-1,TRBJ1-5,-,many,TGCGCCAGCAGCTTAGGGACACTTGGTAGCAATCAGCCCCAGCATTTT,CASSLGTLGSNQPQHF
TRBV12-3/TRBV12-4,TRBJ2-5,-,many,TGTGCCAGCAGCTGGACCGACGGAGAGACCCAGTACTTC,CASSWTDGETQYF
TRBV29-1,TRBJ1-4,-,many,TGCAGCGTTGAGTGGGGTGAAAAACTGTTTTTT,CSVEWGEKLFF
TRBV20-1,TRBJ1-1,TRBD1,many,TGCAGTGCTCCGACAGGGATGGGCCCTGAAGCTTTCTTT,CSAPTGMGPEAFF
TRBV20-1,TRBJ2-7,-,-,TGCAGTGCTAAGAGACAGGTTGTCTACGAGCAGTACTTC,CSAKRQVVYEQYF
TRBV2,TRBJ1-5,-,-,TGTGCCAGCAGCCATACCCGGGCAGGAGACAATCAGCCCCAGCATTTT,CASSHTRAGDNQPQHF
TRBV25-1,TRBJ2-2,-,-,TGTGCCAGCACCGGGACGGGGGTTGGGGAGCCGTTTTTT,CASTGTGVGEPFF
TRBV4-1,TRBJ2-5,-,-,TGCGCCAGCAGCCAAGAAGCTGGGAAAGAGACCCAGTACTTC,CASSQEAGKETQYF
TRBV20-1,TRBJ1-1,-,few,TGCAGTGCTAGAGGAGACATCAGCATGAACACTGAAGCTTTCTTT,CSARGDISMNTEAFF
TRBV6-5,TRBJ2-2,TRBD1,many,TGTGCCAGCAGTTACTCCCCCGGACAGGGGGCCGGGGAGCTGTTTTTT,CASSYSPGQGAGELFF
TRBV5-6,TRBJ1-5,-,many,TGTGCCAGCAGCTTGGCCCTAACAGGGAATCAGCCCCAGCATTTT,CASSLALTGNQPQHF
TRBV7-8,TRBJ1-4,-,-,TGTGCCAGCAGCATCGGACAGCGGGCAACTAATGAAAAACTGTTTTTT,CASSIGQRATNEKLFF